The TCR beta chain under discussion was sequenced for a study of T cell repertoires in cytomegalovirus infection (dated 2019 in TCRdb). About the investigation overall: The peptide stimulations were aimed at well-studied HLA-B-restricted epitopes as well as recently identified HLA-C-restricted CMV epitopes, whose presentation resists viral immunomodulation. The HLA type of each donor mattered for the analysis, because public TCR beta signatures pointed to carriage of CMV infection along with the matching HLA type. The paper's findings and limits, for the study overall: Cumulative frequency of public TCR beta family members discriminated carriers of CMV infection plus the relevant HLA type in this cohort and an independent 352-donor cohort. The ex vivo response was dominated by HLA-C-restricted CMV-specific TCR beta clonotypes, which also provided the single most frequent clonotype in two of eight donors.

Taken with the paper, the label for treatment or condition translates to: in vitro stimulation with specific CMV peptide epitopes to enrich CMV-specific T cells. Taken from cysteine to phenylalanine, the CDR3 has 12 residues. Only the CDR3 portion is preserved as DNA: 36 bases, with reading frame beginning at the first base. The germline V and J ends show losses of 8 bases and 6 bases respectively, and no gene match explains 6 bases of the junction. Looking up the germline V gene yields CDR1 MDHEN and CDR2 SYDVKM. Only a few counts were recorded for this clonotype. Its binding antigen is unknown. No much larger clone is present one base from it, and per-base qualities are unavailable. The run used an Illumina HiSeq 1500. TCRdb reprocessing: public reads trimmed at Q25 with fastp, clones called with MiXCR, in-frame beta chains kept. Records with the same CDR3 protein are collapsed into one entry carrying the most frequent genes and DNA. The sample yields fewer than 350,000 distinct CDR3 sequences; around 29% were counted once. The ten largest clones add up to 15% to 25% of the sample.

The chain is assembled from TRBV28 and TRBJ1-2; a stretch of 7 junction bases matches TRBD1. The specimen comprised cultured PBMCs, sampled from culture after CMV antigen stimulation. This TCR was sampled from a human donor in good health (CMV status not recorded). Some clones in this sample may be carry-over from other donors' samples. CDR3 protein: CASDGRGNGYTF. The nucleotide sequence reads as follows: TGTGCCAGCGATGGCAGGGGGAATGGCTACACCTTC.